The sequence of this T cell receptor beta chain was determined in a study of blood T cell repertoires in COVID-19. For the study at large: Samples taken during acute and convalescent COVID-19 were collected in the United States, Italy and Spain. PBMCs, B-cell-depleted T cells, or T cells provided the cDNA or gDNA that made up the material.

In the study's own analysis: Reference gene primer amplification in the assay estimated nucleated cell counts. Profiling relied on immunoSEQ multiplex PCR, and the TCRdb table lists in-frame clones only, not all of them. V, J and clone size were drawn from that table, and D and trimming were deduced from the DNA. The table records a few hundred thousand clones, 88% of them present only once. The sequenced material came from peripheral blood. The receptor comes from a man between 18 and 35 years old with active or convalescent COVID-19.

CDR3 nucleotides: TGTGCCAGCAGCTTAGTCGGGGGCGAGCAGTACTTC. Amino acid sequence: CASSLVGGEQYF. The gene calls are TRBV11-3 and TRBJ2-7, with TRBD2 as a possible D gene (6 bases). V lost 1 base and J 6 bases, leaving 7 bases between the germline ends. CDR3 size: 12 residues. The germline V gene has CDR1 SGHNT and CDR2 YENEEA.